This T cell receptor beta chain was sequenced during a study of blood T cell repertoires in COVID-19. In the study overall: Samples of COVID-19 (acute and convalescent) were obtained from the United States, Italy and Spain. T cells, B-cell-depleted T cells, or PBMCs provided the cDNA or gDNA that served as material.

The CDR3 is made up of 13 amino acids. Germline V lookup: CDR1 MNHEY, CDR2 SVGAGI. The V end was cut by 0 bases, the J end by 6 bases, with 8 bases between. Source study methods: Scientists estimated how many nucleated cells there were by amplifying reference gene primers. Data came from immunoSEQ multiplex PCR; TCRdb stores just in-frame clones and leaves some out. V and J calls and clone size are those listed in that table; D and trimming were worked out from the DNA. The sample consists of tens of thousands of clones, roughly 90% of them appearing once. V gene TRBV6-5 combines with J gene TRBJ1-2, with D unresolved. The sample taken for sequencing was peripheral blood. The source of this sequence is an elderly woman with acute or convalescent COVID-19. CDR3 sequence (DNA): TGTGCCAGCAGTTACTCATCGGGGAATGGCTACACCTTC. Protein: CASSYSSGNGYTF.